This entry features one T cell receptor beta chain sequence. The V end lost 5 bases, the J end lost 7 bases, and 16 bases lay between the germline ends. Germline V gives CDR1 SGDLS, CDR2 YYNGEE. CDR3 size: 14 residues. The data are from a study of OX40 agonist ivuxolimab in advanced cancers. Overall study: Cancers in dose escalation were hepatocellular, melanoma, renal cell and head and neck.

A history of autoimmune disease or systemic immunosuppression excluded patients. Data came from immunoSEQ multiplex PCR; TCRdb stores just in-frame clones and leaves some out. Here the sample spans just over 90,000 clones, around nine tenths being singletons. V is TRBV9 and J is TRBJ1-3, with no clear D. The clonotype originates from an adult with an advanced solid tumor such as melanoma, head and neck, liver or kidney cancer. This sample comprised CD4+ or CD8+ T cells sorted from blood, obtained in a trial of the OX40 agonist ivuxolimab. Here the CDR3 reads CASSSTVLGNTIYF. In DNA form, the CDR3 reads TGTGCCAGCAGTAGTACGGTTTTGGGGAACACCATATATTTT.